This TCR beta chain was recovered during a study of cytomegalovirus exposure and HLA in healthy donors (dated by TCRdb to about 2017). Background for the entire study: According to a later analysis, one platform produced both the 110 or so validation repertoires and the 550 to 800 repertoires of the first cohort. The study aimed to test whether cataloging public T cell receptors could reveal signatures of past pathogen exposure. Along with the roughly 610-subject first cohort, a separate validation cohort of about 110 different subjects was used. The study combined high-throughput TCR immunosequencing, statistical association of individual TCRs with disease status, and machine learning to predict cytomegalovirus infection status.

The library was produced with the immunoSEQ multiplex PCR assay. On the authors' methods: To diagnose cytomegalovirus status from the catalog of TCR beta chain sequences, a statistical classification framework was built. TCRdb obtained this table from immuneACCESS and retained in-frame rearrangements with V and J assigned. These tables miss some clones; where compared with another copy, unresolved V genes account for less than half of the shortfall, and the remainder is unexplained. Clonal size and the V and J genes are those of that table, whereas D and trimming came from the DNA. In all, the sample holds about 330,000 clones, and around 90% of those were seen once. Approximately 1.2% of the sample is in the top ten clones. In the case of this clone: Its antigen is not yet known. There are no base qualities to consult, and no much larger clone falls within one base.

Separate from the roughly 650-subject first cohort, the validation cohort of about 120 subjects was the group to which the donors belonged. At the junction V is shortened by 0 bases and J by 4 bases, with 14 bases in between. From its cysteine to its phenylalanine, the CDR3 spans 15 amino acids. The DNA shown is the 45-base CDR3, in frame from base 1. Looking up the germline V gene yields CDR1 SGDLS and CDR2 YYNGEE. What the authors observed across the whole study: In vitro tests confirmed that three of the cytomegalovirus-associated TCR beta chains recognize cytomegalovirus antigens. A later analysis found that TCRs clustered in the first cohort also tended to co-occur in the roughly 120 validation repertoires, with 90% to 95% of cluster scores above 0. Cytomegalovirus status was reported to be diagnosed by the classifier with high specificity and sensitivity in both the original and validation cohorts. All 120 or so repertoires were used to score co-occurrence in the validation cohort in a later analysis, because that analysis had no HLA typing for the cohort. The study listed 150 to 200 TCR beta chains as associated with cytomegalovirus. Across donors, most TCR sequences were observed very rarely, whereas some public TCRs were present in many individuals. According to the authors, the approach could potentially be generalized to other disease states and immunological phenotypes.

This receptor was taken from a woman aged 25 to 39 in good health and CMV-seropositive. Sequencing input: PBMCs. The sequence links TRBV9 to TRBJ2-7, with the D gene tentatively TRBD1 or TRBD2, based on 5 matching bases in each. The DNA is as follows: TGTGCCAGCAGCGTAGTTCCGGGACCTAATTACGAGCAGTACTTC. It encodes CASSVVPGPNYEQYF.